The 29 T cell receptor beta chains in this list originate from one sample, sequenced in a study of Ad26.COV2.S vaccination and SARS-CoV-2 variants. Profiling relied on immunoSEQ multiplex PCR, and the TCRdb table lists in-frame clones only, not all of them. The sample yields approximately 450,000 clones, about nine tenths seen once. Noted treatment: about 20 received Ad26.COV2.S at low or high dose, single or two shots; five or six received placebo; per-sample allocation not given. Sampling was performed 63 days after the first vaccine or placebo injection. The starting material was peripheral blood, obtained in a trial of Ad26.COV2.S vaccine versus placebo. Source of these receptors: a person between 18 and 59 years old who received the Ad26.COV2.S COVID-19 vaccine or a placebo.

This chain links TRBV7-9 with TRBJ2-3, with D perhaps matching TRBD1 or TRBD2 (5 bases each). V gave up 6 bases and J gave up 5 bases, with 12 bases separating them. Per germline, CDR1 SEHNR and CDR2 FQNEAQ (reference sequence). The CDR3 runs 13 residues. CDR3 DNA: TGTGCCAGCAGTCGGGACCTGGGAGATACGCAGTATTTT. It specifies CASSRDLGDTQYF.

This chain connects TRBV15 to TRBJ2-7; TRBD2 matches 7 bases. Germline lookup yields CDR1 LNHNV and CDR2 YYDKDF (reference sequence). The junction had 2 bases not matched to a gene; V was cut back by 0 bases and J by 3 bases. This CDR3 is 14 amino acids long. CDR3 DNA: TGTGCCACCAGCAGAGAGGCTAGCGGCTACGAGCAGTACTTC. Its translation is CATSREASGYEQYF.

This clone came up once. The CDR3 nucleotides read TGTGCCAGCAGTTCCAACTACAATGAGCAGTTCTTC. It is translated as CASSSNYNEQFF. The V gene is TRBV5-5, the J gene TRBJ2-1; D not resolved. Germline V CDR1 and CDR2: SGHKS, YYEKEE (reference sequence). This CDR3 comprises 12 residues. Trimming shortened V by 5 bases and J by 3 bases, and 6 bases separated the two germline ends.

The J gene is TRBJ1-2, the V gene TRBV7-8; 8 bases map to TRBD1. J was trimmed by 6 bases and V by 2 bases; bases with no gene match: 2. Germline V CDR1 and CDR2: SGHVS, FQNEAQ. The CDR3 has 13 residues. CDR3 loop: CASSLNRGDGYTF. In DNA, the CDR3 is TGTGCCAGCAGCTTAAACAGGGGGGATGGCTACACCTTC.

The V call is TRBV7-8, the J call TRBJ1-4, with a weak D call TRBD1 (5 bases). This CDR3 spans 13 amino acids. V lost 0 bases and J 10 bases, leaving 9 bases between the germline ends. From germline, CDR1 is SGHVS and CDR2 FQNEAQ. The CDR3 bases are TGTGCCAGCAGCTTAGCCGGCGGGGCAAAACTGTTTTTT. This sequence encodes CASSLAGGAKLFF.

This sequence joins TRBV7-9 and TRBJ1-4; D unclear. CDR1 SEHNR and CDR2 FQNEAQ come from the germline V gene (reference sequence). The CDR3 runs 12 residues. The ends were cut back, 8 bases at V and 0 bases at J, with 4 bases in the middle. DNA for the CDR3: TGTGCCAGCGGGTCAACTAATGAAAAACTGTTTTTT. Translation: CASGSTNEKLFF.

This chain joins TRBV9 and TRBJ2-3; no clear D. With 0 bases removed from V and 2 bases from J, the gap between germline ends came to 7 bases. CDR1 and CDR2 from the germline V gene are SGDLS and YYNGEE. CDR3 length: 14 amino acids. CDR3 protein: CASSVEPLTDTQYF. CDR3 sequence (DNA): TGTGCCAGCAGCGTAGAACCGCTCACAGATACGCAGTATTTT.

The table lists this clone with a count of one. This chain uses TRBV9 with TRBJ2-3, with D possibly TRBD2 on 6 matching bases. With 1 base removed from V and 4 bases from J, the gap between germline ends came to 16 bases. The CDR3 covers 16 residues. Germline loops: CDR1 SGDLS, CDR2 YYNGEE. CDR3 nucleotides: TGTGCCAGCAGCGTAACCAGCGGGTTCGGGGCAGATACGCAGTATTTT. It yields the protein CASSVTSGFGADTQYF.

The rearrangement links TRBV11-3 to TRBJ2-5; D possibly matches TRBD1 or TRBD2 (5 bases each). V dropped 5 bases and J dropped 1 base, with 11 bases sitting between them. Germline CDR1 is SGHNT and CDR2 is YENEEA. This CDR3 region has 14 residues. The CDR3 nucleotides are TGTGCCAGCAGCGCCCGGGACGGCCAAGAGACCCAGTACTTC. Protein sequence: CASSARDGQETQYF.

V gene TRBV29-1 combines with J gene TRBJ1-2, with a weak D call TRBD1 (5 bases). The CDR3 is 15 residues long. V was pared by 4 bases and J by 6 bases, with 21 bases between. Germline V CDR1 and CDR2: SQVTM, ANQGSEA. The CDR3 reads CSVAGVWEKDDGYTF. In DNA form, the CDR3 reads TGCAGCGTTGCGGGGGTGTGGGAGAAGGATGATGGCTACACCTTC.

This clone has just a few counts. This sequence joins TRBV15 and TRBJ2-1; 9 bases fit TRBD1. The CDR3 spans 15 residues. Per germline, CDR1 LNHNV and CDR2 YYDKDF (reference sequence). J gave up 7 bases and V 3 bases, and 7 bases lay outside the gene matches. CDR3 sequence (DNA): TGTGCCACCAGCAGGGGGGACAGGGAGATGAATGAGCAGTTCTTC. Amino acid sequence: CATSRGDREMNEQFF.

The chain combines TRBV4-3 with TRBJ2-7; 7 positions agree with TRBD1. V dropped 6 bases and J dropped 1; count of bases not matched to a gene: 6. Germline V gene lookup returns CDR1 LGHNA and CDR2 YSLEER. The CDR3 runs 14 residues. DNA of the CDR3: TGCGCCAGCAGTCAGGGGGTTTGGTCCTACGAGCAGTACTTC. It specifies CASSQGVWSYEQYF.

The chain couples TRBV6-5 to TRBJ2-1; 8 positions agree with TRBD1. CDR1 and CDR2 from the germline V gene are MNHEY and SVGAGI. The CDR3 has 13 amino acids. V was pared by 6 bases and J by 6 bases, with 4 bases of the junction left unmatched. Written as DNA, the CDR3 is TGTGCCAGCAGGGGCACAGGGGGCAATGAGCAGTTCTTC. Protein: CASRGTGGNEQFF.

This sequence joins TRBV28 and TRBJ2-6; no reliable D call. Trimming took off 2 bases at V and 0 bases at J, with 8 bases between the two ends. The CDR3 is 16 residues long. Germline V gene data show CDR1 as MDHEN and CDR2 as SYDVKM. The CDR3 nucleotides read TGTGCCAGCAGTTTAGGGATCCGCTCTGGGGCCAACGTCCTGACTTTC. This codes for CASSLGIRSGANVLTF.

This rearrangement joins TRBV27 to TRBJ1-1; D not certain. V was cut by 7 bases and J by 4 bases, with 13 bases left in between. This CDR3 contains 13 residues. The germline gives CDR1 MNHEY, CDR2 SMNVEV (reference sequence). DNA of the CDR3: TGTGCCAGCACTGATTGGTTGGGCACTGAAGCTTTCTTT. Encoded protein: CASTDWLGTEAFF.

This clone has a single count. The chain employs TRBV6-2 or TRBV6-3 and TRBJ2-7; TRBD2 agrees at 10 bases. The CDR3 runs to 19 residues. Trimming removed 0 bases from V and 4 bases from J; junction bases left unmatched: 15. CDR1 is MNHEY and CDR2 is SVGEGT in the germline V gene. The CDR3 DNA reads TGTGCCAGCAGTTACTCCACGGGGCTAGCGGGAGTCGGGGGATACGAGCAGTACTTC. Residues: CASSYSTGLAGVGGYEQYF.

This chain connects TRBV11-2 to TRBJ2-3; D may correspond to TRBD1 or TRBD2 (6 bases each). This CDR3 is built from 16 residues. The V gene's germline CDR1 is SGHAT and CDR2 FQNNGV. V lost 5 bases and J 6 bases, leaving 21 bases between the germline ends. This chain's CDR3 is CASSPTRGVVSDTQYF. The CDR3 DNA reads TGTGCCAGCAGCCCAACTAGGGGGGTTGTTTCGGATACGCAGTATTTT.

The V call is TRBV28, the J call TRBJ2-1; TRBD2 aligns across 16 bases. This CDR3 has 20 residues. Germline CDR1 MDHEN, CDR2 SYDVKM. The trim removed 5 bases at V and 0 bases at J, leaving 10 bases unmatched. The CDR3 here is CASSGTGTSGGASSYNEQFF. In nucleotides, the CDR3 is TGTGCCAGCAGTGGAACCGGGACTAGCGGGGGGGCTAGCTCCTACAATGAGCAGTTCTTC.

The chain carries TRBV6-2 or TRBV6-3 and TRBJ1-5; perhaps TRBD1 as D (5 bases). Trimming took off 2 bases at V and 7 bases at J, with 15 bases between the two ends. The germline CDR1 and CDR2 sequences are MNHEY and SVGEGT. The CDR3 covers 15 residues. DNA of the CDR3: TGTGCCAGCAGTTACATAGCGGGGACGAGACAGCCCCAGCATTTT. It translates to CASSYIAGTRQPQHF.

The chain combines TRBV19 with TRBJ1-5, with 8 bases aligning to TRBD1. The trim removed 4 bases at V and 0 bases at J, leaving 5 bases unmatched. This CDR3 region has 16 residues. CDR1 and CDR2 (germline): LNHDA, SQIVND (reference sequence). The CDR3 DNA reads TGTGCCAGTAGTAGTCCAGGGGGCTTTAGCAATCAGCCCCAGCATTTT. The encoded protein is CASSSPGGFSNQPQHF.

This clone has more than one count but fewer than ten. The chain has TRBV28 and TRBJ2-1; the D is unclear. Trimming pared 6 bases from V and 0 bases from J, leaving 12 bases between. The CDR3 contains 15 residues. Germline-derived CDR1 and CDR2 are MDHEN and SYDVKM. The CDR3 sequence: CASRGWRSSYNEQFF. DNA of the CDR3: TGTGCCAGCAGAGGATGGCGGAGCTCCTACAATGAGCAGTTCTTC.

The count of this clone is one. V usage is TRBV5-4 and J usage is TRBJ1-6; 8 bases match TRBD1. The CDR3 is 16 residues long. The J segment lost 10 bases and the V segment lost 2 bases, leaving 11 bases of the junction unmatched. The germline V gene encodes CDR1 SGHNT and CDR2 YYREEE (reference sequence). CDR3 in amino acids: CASSLNPDRAGSPLHF. CDR3 nucleotide sequence: TGTGCCAGCAGCTTAAACCCGGACAGGGCGGGATCACCCCTCCACTTT.

The J gene is TRBJ1-1, the V gene TRBV27; D is unclear. The CDR3 spans 14 residues. The V gene's germline CDR1 is MNHEY and CDR2 SMNVEV (reference sequence). V was trimmed by 2 bases and J by 3 bases, leaving 10 bases between them. CDR3 sequence: CASSLNPRDTEAFF. The DNA of the CDR3 is TGTGCCAGCAGTTTAAACCCAAGGGACACTGAAGCTTTCTTT.

The chain links TRBV3-1 (or the pseudogene TRBV3-2) to TRBJ2-3, with D possibly being TRBD1 or TRBD2 (5 bases each). CDR1 is LGHDT, CDR2 YNNKEL, per germline (reference sequence). V was trimmed by 3 bases and J by 3 bases, leaving 7 bases between them. There are 13 residues in the CDR3. This CDR3 is CASSQRGTDTQYF. The CDR3 bases are TGTGCCAGCAGCCAGAGGGGTACAGATACGCAGTATTTT.

V and J are TRBV15 and TRBJ1-3; D unclear. Trimming removed 0 bases at V and 4 bases at J, with 13 bases between. Germline V gene data show CDR1 as LNHNV and CDR2 as YYDKDF (reference sequence). The CDR3 is 16 residues long. CDR3 amino acids: CATSRDRAIWGNTIYF. CDR3 DNA sequence: TGTGCCACCAGCAGAGATCGGGCCATTTGGGGAAACACCATATATTTT. Drawing the rest from reference TRBV15 and TRBJ1-3, the complete variable domain is DAMVIQNPRYQVTQFGKPVTLSCSQTLNHNVMYWYQQKSSQAPKLLFHYYDKDFNNEADTPDNFQSRRPNTSFCFLDIRSPGLGDTAMYLCATSRDRAIWGNTIYFGEGSWLTVV.

The J gene is TRBJ2-3, the V gene TRBV29-1; 10 nucleotides align to TRBD2. This CDR3 contains 17 residues. Unmatched junction bases numbered 13, after V lost 1 base and J lost 6 bases. Germline CDR1 reads SQVTM; CDR2 reads ANQGSEA. In DNA form, the CDR3 reads TGCAGCGTTGAAGCTTCGCTAGCGGGAGATAGGGCGGATACGCAGTATTTT. Translated, it gives CSVEASLAGDRADTQYF.

This rearrangement joins TRBV18 to TRBJ2-5; possible D gene TRBD2, 5 bases. Germline CDR1 is KGHSH and CDR2 is LQKENI. V was clipped by 1 base and J by 9 bases, with 21 bases between them. CDR3 size: 16 residues. This CDR3 reads CASSPQDSRPKGPQYF. In DNA, the CDR3 is TGTGCCAGCTCACCACAGGACTCACGCCCAAAGGGTCCCCAGTACTTC.

Points on this clone: Other DNA sequences in this sample translate to the same CDR3. In nucleotides, the CDR3 is TGCAGCGTTGAATACAATGAGCAGTTCTTC. Its protein is CSVEYNEQFF. The chain carries TRBV29-1 and TRBJ2-1; no reliable D call. Germline loops: CDR1 SQVTM, CDR2 ANQGSEA. Trimming stripped 2 bases from V and 4 bases from J, with 0 bases between. CDR3 size: 10 residues.

The chain combines TRBV7-3 with TRBJ2-3, with D uncertain. CDR1 is SGHTA, CDR2 FQGTGA, per germline. The ends were cut back, 1 base at V and 3 bases at J, with 8 bases in the middle. The CDR3 spans 14 residues. CDR3 sequence reads: CASSLNPATDTQYF. The CDR3, as DNA: TGTGCCAGCAGCTTAAACCCAGCGACAGATACGCAGTATTTT. The full variable domain, in which reference TRBV7-3 and TRBJ2-3 provide the parts outside the CDR3, is GAGVSQTPSNKVTEKGKYVELRCDPISGHTALYWYRQSLGQGPEFLIYFQGTGAADDSGLPNDRFFAVRPEGSVSTLKIQRTERGDSAVYLCASSLNPATDTQYFGPGTRLTVL.